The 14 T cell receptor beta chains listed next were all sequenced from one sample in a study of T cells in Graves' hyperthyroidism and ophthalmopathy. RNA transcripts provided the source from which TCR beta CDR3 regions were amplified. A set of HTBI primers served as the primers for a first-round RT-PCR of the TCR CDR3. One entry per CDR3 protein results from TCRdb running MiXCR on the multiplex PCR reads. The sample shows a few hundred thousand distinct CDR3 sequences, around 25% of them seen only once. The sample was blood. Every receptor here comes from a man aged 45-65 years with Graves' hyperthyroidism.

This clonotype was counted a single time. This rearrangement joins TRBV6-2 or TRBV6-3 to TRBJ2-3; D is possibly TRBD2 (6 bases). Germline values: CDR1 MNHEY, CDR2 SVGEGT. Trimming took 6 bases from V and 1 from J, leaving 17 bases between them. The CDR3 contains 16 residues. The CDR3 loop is CASSVRGGGGTDTQYF. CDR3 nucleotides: TGTGCCAGCAGCGTAAGAGGAGGAGGGGGCACAGATACGCAGTATTTT.

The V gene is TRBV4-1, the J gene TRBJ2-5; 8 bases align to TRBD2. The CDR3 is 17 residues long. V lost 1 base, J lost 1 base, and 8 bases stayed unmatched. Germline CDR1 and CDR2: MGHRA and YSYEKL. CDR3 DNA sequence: TGCGCCAGCAGCCAAGGTAGGGCGGGAGGCCTCCAAGAGACCCAGTACTTC. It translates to CASSQGRAGGLQETQYF.

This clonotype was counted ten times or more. The DNA of the CDR3 is TGTGCCAGCAGCTTAACTAGGACTAGCGTTTCTTACGAGCAGTACTTC. Translation gives CASSLTRTSVSYEQYF. The gene calls are TRBV7-2 and TRBJ2-7, with TRBD2 matching 9 bases. Germline-derived CDR1 and CDR2 are SGHTA and FQGNSA. Germline trimming cut 2 bases from V and 4 bases from J; bases unmatched to any gene: 9. The CDR3 runs to 16 residues.

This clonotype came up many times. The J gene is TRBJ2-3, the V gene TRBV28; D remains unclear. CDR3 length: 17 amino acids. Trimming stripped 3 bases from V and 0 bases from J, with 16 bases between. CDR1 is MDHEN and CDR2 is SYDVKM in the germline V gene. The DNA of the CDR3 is TGTGCCAGCAGTTTGAGTGGGGTCACGGATAGCACAGATACGCAGTATTTT. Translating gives CASSLSGVTDSTDTQYF.

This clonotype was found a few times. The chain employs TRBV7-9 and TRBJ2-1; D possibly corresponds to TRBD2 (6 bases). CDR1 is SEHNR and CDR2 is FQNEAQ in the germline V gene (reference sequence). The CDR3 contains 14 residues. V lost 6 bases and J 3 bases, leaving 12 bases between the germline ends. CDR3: CASSRLVDYNEQFF. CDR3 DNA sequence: TGTGCCAGCAGTCGACTAGTCGACTACAATGAGCAGTTCTTC.

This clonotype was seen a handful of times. The CDR3 sequence is CASSPRGGAYEQFF. CDR3 coding DNA: TGCGCCAGCAGCCCGCGGGGGGGGGCCTATGAGCAGTTCTTC. The chain carries TRBV5-1 and TRBJ2-1; 9 bases match TRBD2. The V segment lost 4 bases and the J segment 8 bases; nucleotides outside the gene matches: 7. Germline CDR1 and CDR2: SGHRS and YFSETQ. The CDR3 is made up of 14 amino acids. Drawing the rest from reference TRBV5-1 and TRBJ2-1, the complete variable domain is KAGVTQTPRYLIKTRGQQVTLSCSPISGHRSVSWYQQTPGQGLQFLFEYFSETQRNKGNFPGRFSGRQFSNSRSEMNVSTLELGDSALYLCASSPRGGAYEQFFGPGTRLTVL.

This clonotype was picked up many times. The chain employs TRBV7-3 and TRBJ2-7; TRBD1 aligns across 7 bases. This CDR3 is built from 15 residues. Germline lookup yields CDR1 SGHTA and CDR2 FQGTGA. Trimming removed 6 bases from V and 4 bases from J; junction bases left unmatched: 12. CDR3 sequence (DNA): TGTGCCAGCAGTCTCGGGCCAGGGGGAAAATACGAGCAGTACTTC. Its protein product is CASSLGPGGKYEQYF.

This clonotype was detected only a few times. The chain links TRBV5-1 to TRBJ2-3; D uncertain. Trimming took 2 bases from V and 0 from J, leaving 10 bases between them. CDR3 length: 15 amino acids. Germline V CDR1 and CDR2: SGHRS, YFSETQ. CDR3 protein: CASSFVGPSTDTQYF. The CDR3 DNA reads TGCGCCAGCAGCTTCGTGGGCCCCAGCACAGATACGCAGTATTTT. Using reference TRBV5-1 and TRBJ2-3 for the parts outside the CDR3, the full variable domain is KAGVTQTPRYLIKTRGQQVTLSCSPISGHRSVSWYQQTPGQGLQFLFEYFSETQRNKGNFPGRFSGRQFSNSRSEMNVSTLELGDSALYLCASSFVGPSTDTQYFGPGTRLTVL.

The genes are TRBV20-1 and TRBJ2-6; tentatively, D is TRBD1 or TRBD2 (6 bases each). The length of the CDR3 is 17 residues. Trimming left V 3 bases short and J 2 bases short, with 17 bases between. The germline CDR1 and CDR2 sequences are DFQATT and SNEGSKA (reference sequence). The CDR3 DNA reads TGCAGTGCTAGCGGAGGGGGAATCGAGGCTGGGGCCAACGTCCTGACTTTC. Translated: CSASGGGIEAGANVLTF.

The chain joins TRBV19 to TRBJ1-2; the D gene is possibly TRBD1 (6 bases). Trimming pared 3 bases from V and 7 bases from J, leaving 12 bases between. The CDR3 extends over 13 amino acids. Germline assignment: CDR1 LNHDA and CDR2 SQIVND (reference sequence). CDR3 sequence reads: CASSMVQGSGYTF. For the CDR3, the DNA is TGTGCCAGTAGTATGGTACAGGGTTCTGGCTACACCTTC. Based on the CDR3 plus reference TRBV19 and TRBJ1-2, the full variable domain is DGGITQSPKYLFRKEGQNVTLSCEQNLNHDAMYWYRQDPGQGLRLIYYSQIVNDFQKGDIAEGYSVSREKKESFPLTVTSAQKNPTAFYLCASSMVQGSGYTFGSGTRLTVV.

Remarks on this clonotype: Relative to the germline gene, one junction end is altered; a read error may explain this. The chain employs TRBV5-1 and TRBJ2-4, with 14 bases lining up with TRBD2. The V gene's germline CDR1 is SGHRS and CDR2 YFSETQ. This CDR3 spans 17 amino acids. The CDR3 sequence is CASSWTSGRSSKNIQHF. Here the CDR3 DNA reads TGCGCCAGCAGCTGGACTAGCGGGAGGTCTTCCAAAAACATTCAGCACTTC.

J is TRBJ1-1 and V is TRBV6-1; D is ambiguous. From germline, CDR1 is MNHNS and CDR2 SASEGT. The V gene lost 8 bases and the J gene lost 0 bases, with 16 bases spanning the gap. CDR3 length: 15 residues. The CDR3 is CASGPNGRMNTEAFF. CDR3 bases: TGTGCCAGCGGTCCTAATGGACGGATGAACACTGAAGCTTTCTTT.

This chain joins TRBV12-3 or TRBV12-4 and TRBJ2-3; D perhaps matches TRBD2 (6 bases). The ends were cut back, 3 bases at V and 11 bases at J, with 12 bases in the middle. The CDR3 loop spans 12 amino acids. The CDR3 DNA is TGTGCCAGCAGTTTTGAGCCAGCGGGGCAGTATTTT. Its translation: CASSFEPAGQYF.

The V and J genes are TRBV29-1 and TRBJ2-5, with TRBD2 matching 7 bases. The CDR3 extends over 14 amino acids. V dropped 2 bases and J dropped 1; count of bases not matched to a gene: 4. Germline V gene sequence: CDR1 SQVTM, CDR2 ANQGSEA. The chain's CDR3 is CSVEHWGGQETQYF. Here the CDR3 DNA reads TGCAGCGTTGAACACTGGGGGGGCCAAGAGACCCAGTACTTC.